Listed here are 31 T cell receptor beta chains from one sample, sequenced in a study of T cells in Graves' hyperthyroidism and ophthalmopathy. Amplification of TCR beta CDR3 regions used RNA as the template. Carried out on the TCR CDR3, a first-round RT-PCR used the HTBI primer set. Each CDR3 protein gets one entry after TCRdb re-called the multiplex PCR reads with MiXCR. The data show under 700,000 distinct CDR3 sequences, with more than 45% seen just once and about 8.2% held by the top ten. Sequencing was done on a sample of peripheral blood or thyroid tissue (not recorded which). These receptor sequences come from a woman between 18 and 30 years old with Graves' hyperthyroidism.

The chain combines TRBV29-1 with TRBJ2-2; the D gene is possibly TRBD1 (6 bases). V lost 5 bases and J 7 bases, leaving 17 bases between the germline ends. Germline V gene data show CDR1 as SQVTM and CDR2 as ANQGSEA. The CDR3 runs to 14 residues. The chain's CDR3 is CSVPEGEWGGELFF. The CDR3 region has the DNA TGCAGCGTTCCCGAGGGGGAATGGGGCGGGGAGCTGTTTTTT.

This chain joins TRBV2 and TRBJ2-2, with D perhaps matching TRBD2 (6 bases). CDR1 SNHLY and CDR2 FYNNEI come from the germline V gene. CDR3 length: 16 residues. V was shortened by 7 bases and J by 3 bases, with 18 bases between the two germline ends. The DNA of the CDR3 is TGTGCCAGCATTTCCGTGAGCGGGTCGTACACCGGGGAGCTGTTTTTT. Translation gives CASISVSGSYTGELFF.

V and J are TRBV20-1 and TRBJ1-1; D possibly corresponds to TRBD1 (6 bases). Trimming took off 0 bases at V and 7 bases at J, with 9 bases between the two ends. This CDR3 comprises 12 residues. Germline values: CDR1 DFQATT, CDR2 SNEGSKA (reference sequence). CDR3 nucleotides: TGCAGTGCTAGAGAAGGGGGAATTGAAGCTTTCTTT. It is translated as CSAREGGIEAFF.

The chain recombines TRBV12-3 or TRBV12-4 with TRBJ1-1, with a possible D match to TRBD1 (5 bases). This CDR3 spans 16 amino acids. V shed 4 bases and J shed 0 bases, with 15 bases lying between them. The CDR3 spells CASSSRATGVNTEAFF. CDR3 nucleotide sequence: TGTGCCAGCAGTTCACGGGCCACAGGCGTGAACACTGAAGCTTTCTTT.

V is TRBV12-3 or TRBV12-4 and J is TRBJ2-6, with no clear D. V lost 10 bases and J 4 bases, leaving 14 bases between the germline ends. CDR3 size: 14 residues. The CDR3 DNA follows: TGTGCCACGGTTCGCCCCACCGGGGCCAACGTCCTGACTTTC. It yields the protein CATVRPTGANVLTF.

This chain uses TRBV2 with TRBJ2-5; 14 positions match TRBD2. The CDR3 loop spans 15 amino acids. V gave up 6 bases and J gave up 4 bases; unmatched junction bases: 4. The germline V gene encodes CDR1 SNHLY and CDR2 FYNNEI. This CDR3 is CASRGTSGSIETQYF. In nucleotides, the CDR3 is TGTGCCAGCAGGGGGACTAGCGGGAGTATAGAGACCCAGTACTTC.

This clonotype was counted once. The chain employs TRBV25-1 and TRBJ1-2; the match to TRBD1 covers 8 bases. With 8 bases clipped from V and 8 bases from J, the junction kept 7 bases outside the gene matches. The CDR3 is made up of 12 amino acids. The germline V gene has CDR1 MGHDK and CDR2 SYGVNS. The DNA of the CDR3 is TGTGCCAGCGAATGGACAGGGAGCGGCTACACCTTC. Translating gives CASEWTGSGYTF.

This clonotype was seen a handful of times. The CDR3 region has the DNA TGTGCCAGCAGGGACGACTTACAAGAGACCCAGTACTTC. It translates to CASRDDLQETQYF. V and J are TRBV7-3 and TRBJ2-5; D gene unclear. Trimming took off 6 bases at V and 2 bases at J, with 10 bases between the two ends. There are 13 residues in the CDR3. Germline-derived CDR1 and CDR2 are SGHTA and FQGTGA.

V gene TRBV5-6 combines with J gene TRBJ1-1; D is uncertain. V was trimmed by 5 bases and J by 5 bases, leaving 13 bases between them. This CDR3 has 13 residues. Looked up from germline, CDR1 is SGHDT and CDR2 is YYEEEE. This CDR3 is CASRLGGYTEAFF. CDR3 in DNA: TGTGCCAGCAGGCTTGGAGGGTATACTGAAGCTTTCTTT.

This clonotype has a count of ten or more. One end of the junction fails to match germline, which may point to a read error. V usage is TRBV7-8 and J usage is TRBJ1-2; D is unresolved. The germline gives CDR1 SGHVS, CDR2 FQNEAQ. This CDR3 is built from 15 residues. The CDR3 spells CASSQVPGSRHGYTF. In DNA, the CDR3 is TGCGCCAGCAGCCAAGTCCCCGGCAGTAGGCATGGCTACACCTTC.

The V and J genes are TRBV6-4 and TRBJ1-2; D possibly corresponds to TRBD1 (5 bases). V was pared by 8 bases and J by 8 bases, with 21 bases between. This CDR3 contains 14 residues. CDR1 is MRHNA, CDR2 SNTAGT, per germline. This chain's CDR3 is CASRDRVLERGYTF. The CDR3 bases are TGTGCCAGCCGGGACCGCGTCCTAGAAAGAGGCTACACCTTC.

The chain couples TRBV20-1 to TRBJ2-7, with D perhaps TRBD2 (6 bases). Trimming cost V 3 bases and J 3 bases, with 27 bases left between them. CDR1 is DFQATT, CDR2 SNEGSKA, per germline (reference sequence). The CDR3 extends over 18 amino acids. The CDR3 loop reads CSARREARRRGPFYEQYF. The CDR3 coding sequence is TGCAGTGCTAGGAGGGAAGCTAGGCGGCGGGGCCCGTTCTACGAGCAGTACTTC.

This clonotype was observed once. The rearrangement links TRBV7-2 to TRBJ1-5; TRBD1 matches at 9 bases. The CDR3 is 15 amino acids. Germline V gives CDR1 SGHTA, CDR2 FQGNSA. V was clipped by 6 bases and J by 4 bases; unmatched bases: 7. The CDR3 coding sequence is TGTGCCAGCAGTTCAGGGACAGGGAAGAATCAGCCCCAGCATTTT. Protein sequence: CASSSGTGKNQPQHF.

This clonotype came up a few times. The J gene is TRBJ1-1, the V gene TRBV7-8, with TRBD1 as a possible D gene (6 bases). The CDR3 totals 13 residues. CDR1 is SGHVS and CDR2 is FQNEAQ in the germline V gene. Trimming left V 6 bases short and J 5 bases short, with 13 bases between. The CDR3 DNA is TGTGCCAGCAGAAACAGGGAAGCGACTGAAGCTTTCTTT. It specifies CASRNREATEAFF.

This clonotype was observed a handful of times. The chain is built from TRBV7-8 and TRBJ1-1; the D is unclear. Germline CDR1 reads SGHVS; CDR2 reads FQNEAQ. This CDR3 is 15 amino acids long. Trimming removed 0 bases at V and 0 bases at J, with 8 bases between. The DNA of the CDR3 is TGTGCCAGCAGCTTAGCGGGTTTAATGAACACTGAAGCTTTCTTT. It translates to CASSLAGLMNTEAFF.

With regard to this clonotype: The junction differs from germline at one of its ends, possibly a read error. The chain employs TRBV11-2 and TRBJ1-2; TRBD1 aligns across 10 bases. This CDR3 is 13 amino acids long. The germline gives CDR1 SGHAT, CDR2 FQNNGV. The CDR3 reads CAGSPDRGHGYTF. CDR3 bases: TGTGCCGGCAGCCCCGACAGGGGGCATGGCTACACCTTC.

This clonotype has more than one count but fewer than ten. V usage is TRBV10-3 and J usage is TRBJ1-5, with a weak D call TRBD1 (5 bases). V was pared by 11 bases and J by 4 bases, with 12 bases between. Per germline, CDR1 ENHRY and CDR2 SYGVKD. CDR3 length equals 12 residues. CDR3: CAVRQLNQPQHF. The CDR3, as DNA: TGTGCCGTGCGACAGCTTAATCAGCCCCAGCATTTT.

V is TRBV6-6 and J is TRBJ1-1, with 8 bases matching TRBD1. The CDR3 is 11 residues long. CDR1 MNHNY and CDR2 SVGAGI come from the germline V gene (reference sequence). With 6 bases clipped from V and 11 bases from J, the junction kept 5 bases outside the gene matches. CDR3 sequence (DNA): TGTGCCAGCAGCACAGGGGGTAAGGCTTTCTTT. It is translated as CASSTGGKAFF.

In the case of this clonotype: Since a much larger clone is just one base distant, this may be a read error. The chain links TRBV7-9 to TRBJ1-2; possibly TRBD1 for D (5 bases). Trimming shortened V by 4 bases and J by 6 bases, and 15 bases separated the two germline ends. This CDR3 has 14 amino acids. CDR1 SEHNR and CDR2 FQNEAQ come from the germline V gene (reference sequence). Here the CDR3 reads CASSSGRGWNGYTF. The CDR3 DNA follows: TGTGCCAGCAGCTCGGGACGGGGTTGGAATGGCTACACCTTC.

The chain uses TRBV7-9 and TRBJ2-5; D possibly corresponds to TRBD1 (6 bases). The CDR3 has 13 residues. Trimming left V 6 bases short and J 2 bases short, with 10 bases between. Germline CDR1 SEHNR, CDR2 FQNEAQ (reference sequence). CDR3 DNA: TGTGCCAGCAGTTACGGACAGCAAGAGACCCAGTACTTC. This encodes CASSYGQQETQYF.

This clonotype was seen a few times. The chain links TRBV12-3 or TRBV12-4 to TRBJ1-5, with 7 bases identical to TRBD1. V gave up 6 bases and J gave up 6 bases; unmatched junction bases: 5. There are 13 residues in the CDR3. In DNA form, the CDR3 reads TGTGCCAGCAGGACAGGGTTGGGTCAGCCCCAGCATTTT. This sequence encodes CASRTGLGQPQHF.

This clonotype was seen repeatedly, ten times or more. This sequence joins TRBV19 and TRBJ1-3, with no clear D. The V gene's germline CDR1 is LNHDA and CDR2 SQIVND (reference sequence). This CDR3 has 13 amino acids. The ends were cut back, 9 bases at V and 0 bases at J, with 9 bases in the middle. CDR3 bases: TGTGCCAGCCGACGCAACTCTGGAAACACCATATATTTT. Amino acids: CASRRNSGNTIYF.

The chain carries TRBV7-2 and TRBJ1-1; D not certain. Germline V gives CDR1 SGHTA, CDR2 FQGNSA. The V end was cut by 6 bases, the J end by 1 base, with 15 bases between. This CDR3 is built from 15 residues. CDR3 sequence (DNA): TGTGCCAGCAGGAGCCCGGTACAGACGAACACTGAAGCTTTCTTT. It encodes CASRSPVQTNTEAFF. The variable domain in full, with the rest retrieved from reference TRBV7-2 and TRBJ1-1, is GAGVSQSPSNKVTEKGKDVELRCDPISGHTALYWYRQSLGQGLEFLIYFQGNSAPDKSGLPSDRFSAERTGGSVSTLTIQRTQQEDSAVYLCASRSPVQTNTEAFFGQGTRLTVV.

V gene TRBV7-9 combines with J gene TRBJ1-2, with a tentative D call TRBD1 (6 bases). Trimming removed 6 bases at V and 4 bases at J, with 15 bases between. This CDR3 spans 14 amino acids. The germline V gene has CDR1 SEHNR and CDR2 FQNEAQ (reference sequence). CDR3 in amino acids: CASSYRAGRYGYTF. The CDR3 bases are TGTGCCAGCAGTTACAGGGCAGGGCGCTATGGCTACACCTTC.

Comment on this clonotype: Without the conserved terminal phenylalanine or tryptophan, this CDR3 likely stems from a read error. Because the CDR3's place on the DNA is in doubt, the DNA is left out and the CDR3 is given as listed by TCRdb. V gene TRBV7-9 combines with J gene TRBJ1-1. With termini counted, the CDR3 has 11 amino acids. Germline V lookup: CDR1 SEHNR, CDR2 FQNEAQ (reference sequence). CDR3: CASSLAPRPAL.

The chain combines TRBV20-1 with TRBJ1-6; tentatively, D is TRBD1 (6 bases). The CDR3 is made up of 14 amino acids. CDR1 DFQATT and CDR2 SNEGSKA come from the germline V gene (reference sequence). V gave up 0 bases and J gave up 14 bases, with 17 bases separating them. The CDR3 coding sequence is TGCAGTGCTAGAGAATCGGCAGGGGAAAAATCCCTCCACTTT. Protein sequence: CSARESAGEKSLHF.

The chain carries TRBV19 and TRBJ1-1, with D tentatively TRBD1 (6 bases). Looked up from germline, CDR1 is LNHDA and CDR2 is SQIVND (reference sequence). V lost 6 bases to trimming and J lost 6 bases, with 17 bases between them. This CDR3 comprises 14 residues. DNA for the CDR3: TGTGCCAGTAGCACCTCCGGGGGGCGGGCTGAAGCTTTCTTT. The encoded protein is CASSTSGGRAEAFF.

There are a few counts of this clonotype. The genes are TRBV10-3 and TRBJ2-5; 12 nucleotides match TRBD1. CDR1 and CDR2 from the germline V gene are ENHRY and SYGVKD. The CDR3 loop spans 16 amino acids. V shed 10 bases and J 1 base; nucleotides not matched to a gene: 10. The CDR3 spells CASSLGTGGGQETQYF. CDR3 DNA: TGTGCCAGCAGCCTCGGGACAGGGGGCGGCCAAGAGACCCAGTACTTC.

In the case of this clonotype: A much larger clone sits a single nucleotide away, making a read error possible. The J gene is TRBJ1-1, the V gene TRBV29-1; D call uncertain. V was trimmed by 2 bases and J by 6 bases, leaving 4 bases between them. CDR3 length: 10 residues. Germline V gene data show CDR1 as SQVTM and CDR2 as ANQGSEA. DNA for the CDR3: TGCAGCGTTGAAATGTCTGAAGCTTTCTTT. Protein product: CSVEMSEAFF.

This clonotype appeared a few times. The chain combines TRBV7-9 with TRBJ1-2; maybe TRBD1 (6 bases). The CDR3 has 15 residues. Trimming stripped 8 bases from V and 4 bases from J, with 20 bases between. Germline CDR1 and CDR2: SEHNR and FQNEAQ (reference sequence). DNA for the CDR3: TGTGCCAGCTCACCACCGGGGGGGCTGGGCTATGGCTACACCTTC. Translation: CASSPPGGLGYGYTF.

V usage is TRBV9 and J usage is TRBJ1-2, with D maybe TRBD1 (5 bases). V lost 5 bases, J lost 2 bases, and 10 bases lay in between. The V gene's germline CDR1 is SGDLS and CDR2 YYNGEE. The CDR3 extends over 13 amino acids. CDR3 protein: CASRSRENYGYTF. The DNA for the CDR3 is TGTGCCAGCAGATCCAGGGAGAACTATGGCTACACCTTC.